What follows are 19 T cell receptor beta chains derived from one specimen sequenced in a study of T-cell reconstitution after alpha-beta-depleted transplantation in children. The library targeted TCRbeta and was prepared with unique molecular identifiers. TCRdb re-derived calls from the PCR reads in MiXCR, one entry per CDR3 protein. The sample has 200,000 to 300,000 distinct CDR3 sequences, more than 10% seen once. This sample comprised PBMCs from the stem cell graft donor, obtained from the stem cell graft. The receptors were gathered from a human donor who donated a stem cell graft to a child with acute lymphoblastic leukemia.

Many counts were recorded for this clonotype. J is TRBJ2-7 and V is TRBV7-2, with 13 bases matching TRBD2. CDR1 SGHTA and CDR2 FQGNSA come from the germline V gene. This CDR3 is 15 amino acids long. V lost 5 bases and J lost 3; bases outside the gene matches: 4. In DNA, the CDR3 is TGTGCCAGCAGCGTCGGACTAGCGGGGGTCTACGAGCAGTACTTC. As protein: CASSVGLAGVYEQYF.

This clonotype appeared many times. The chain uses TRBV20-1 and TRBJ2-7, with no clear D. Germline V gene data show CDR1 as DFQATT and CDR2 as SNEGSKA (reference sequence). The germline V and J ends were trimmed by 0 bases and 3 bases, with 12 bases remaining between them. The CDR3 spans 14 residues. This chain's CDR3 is CSARDRAGNYEQYF. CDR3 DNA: TGCAGTGCTAGAGATAGGGCAGGCAACTACGAGCAGTACTTC.

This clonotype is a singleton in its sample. CDR3 in amino acids: CASSVPLAGDRSEETQYF. The CDR3 DNA follows: TGTGCCAGCAGCGTCCCACTAGCGGGAGACCGTAGTGAAGAGACCCAGTACTTC. The chain recombines TRBV9 with TRBJ2-5; 11 nucleotides align to TRBD2. The germline gives CDR1 SGDLS, CDR2 YYNGEE. The CDR3 spans 18 residues. V gave up 2 bases and J gave up 3 bases; unmatched junction bases: 12.

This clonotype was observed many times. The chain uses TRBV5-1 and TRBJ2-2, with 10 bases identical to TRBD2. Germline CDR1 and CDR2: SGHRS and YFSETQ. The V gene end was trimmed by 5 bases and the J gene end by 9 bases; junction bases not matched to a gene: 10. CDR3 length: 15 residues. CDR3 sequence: CASSPGTSDLRELFF. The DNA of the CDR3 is TGCGCCAGCAGTCCCGGGACTAGCGACTTAAGGGAGCTGTTTTTT.

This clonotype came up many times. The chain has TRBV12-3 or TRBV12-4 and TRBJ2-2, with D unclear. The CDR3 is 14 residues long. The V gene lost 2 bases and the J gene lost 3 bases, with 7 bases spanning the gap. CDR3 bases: TGTGCCAGCAGTTTATGGGGTTACACCGGGGAGCTGTTTTTT. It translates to CASSLWGYTGELFF.

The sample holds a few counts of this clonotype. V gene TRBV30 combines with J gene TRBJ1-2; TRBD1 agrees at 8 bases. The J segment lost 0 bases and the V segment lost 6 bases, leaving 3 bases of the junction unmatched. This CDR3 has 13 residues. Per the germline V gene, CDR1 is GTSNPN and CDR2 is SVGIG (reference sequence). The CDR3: CACGQGANYGYTF. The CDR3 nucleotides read TGTGCCTGCGGACAGGGAGCTAACTATGGCTACACCTTC.

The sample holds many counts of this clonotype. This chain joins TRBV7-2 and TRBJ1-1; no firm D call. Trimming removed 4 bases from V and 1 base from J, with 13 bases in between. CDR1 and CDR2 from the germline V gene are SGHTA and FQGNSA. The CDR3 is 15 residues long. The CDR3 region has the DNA TGTGCCAGCAGCTCCCGCAGGCGAAGGAACACTGAAGCTTTCTTT. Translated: CASSSRRRRNTEAFF. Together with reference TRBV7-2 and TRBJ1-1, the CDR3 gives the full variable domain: GAGVSQSPSNKVTEKGKDVELRCDPISGHTALYWYRQSLGQGLEFLIYFQGNSAPDKSGLPSDRFSAERTGGSVSTLTIQRTQQEDSAVYLCASSSRRRRNTEAFFGQGTRLTVV.

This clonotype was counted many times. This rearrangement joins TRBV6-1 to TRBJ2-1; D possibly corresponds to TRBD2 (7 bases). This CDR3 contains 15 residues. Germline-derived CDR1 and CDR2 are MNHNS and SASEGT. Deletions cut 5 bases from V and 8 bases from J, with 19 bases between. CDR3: CASSPSGDKLYEQFF. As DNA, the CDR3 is TGTGCCAGCAGTCCCAGCGGGGACAAGCTTTATGAGCAGTTCTTC.

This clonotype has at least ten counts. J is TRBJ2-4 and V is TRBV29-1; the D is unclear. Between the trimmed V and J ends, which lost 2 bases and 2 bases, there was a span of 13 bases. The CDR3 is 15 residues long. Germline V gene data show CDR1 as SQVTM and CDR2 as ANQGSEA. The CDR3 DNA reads TGCAGCGTTGAATCGCTTGCGGAGTCCAAAAACATTCAGTACTTC. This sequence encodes CSVESLAESKNIQYF.

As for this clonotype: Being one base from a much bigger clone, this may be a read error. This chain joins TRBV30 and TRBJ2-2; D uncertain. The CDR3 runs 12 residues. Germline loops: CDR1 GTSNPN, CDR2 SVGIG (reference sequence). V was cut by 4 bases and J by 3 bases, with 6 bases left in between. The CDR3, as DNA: TGTGCCTGGATCGGTCACACCGGGGAGCTGTTTTTT. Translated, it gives CAWIGHTGELFF.

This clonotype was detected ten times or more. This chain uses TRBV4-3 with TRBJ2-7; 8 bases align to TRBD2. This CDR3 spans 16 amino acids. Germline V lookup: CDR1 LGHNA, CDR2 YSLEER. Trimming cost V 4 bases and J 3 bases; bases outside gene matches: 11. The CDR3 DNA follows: TGCGCCAGCAGCCTCTACGGGGGGGAGGGCCTCTACGAGCAGTACTTC. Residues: CASSLYGGEGLYEQYF.

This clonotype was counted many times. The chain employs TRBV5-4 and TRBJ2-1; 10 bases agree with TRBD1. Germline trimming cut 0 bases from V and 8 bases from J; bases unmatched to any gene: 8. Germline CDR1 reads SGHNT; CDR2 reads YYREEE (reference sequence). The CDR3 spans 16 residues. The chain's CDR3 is CASSLAGTGARHEQFF. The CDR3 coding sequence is TGTGCCAGCAGCTTGGCTGGGACAGGGGCGCGGCATGAGCAGTTCTTC.

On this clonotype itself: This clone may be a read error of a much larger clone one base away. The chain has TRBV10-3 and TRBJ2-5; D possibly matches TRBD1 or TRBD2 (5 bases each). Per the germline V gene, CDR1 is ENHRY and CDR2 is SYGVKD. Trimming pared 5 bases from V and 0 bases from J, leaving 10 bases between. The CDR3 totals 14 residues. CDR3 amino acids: CAISRGRDQETQYF. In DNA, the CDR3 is TGTGCCATCAGTAGGGGACGGGACCAAGAGACCCAGTACTTC.

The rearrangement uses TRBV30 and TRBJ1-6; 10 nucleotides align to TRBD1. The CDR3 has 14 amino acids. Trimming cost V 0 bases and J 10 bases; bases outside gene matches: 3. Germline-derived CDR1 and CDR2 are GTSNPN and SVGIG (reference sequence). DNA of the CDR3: TGTGCCTGGAGTGTGGGGACAGGGGACTCACCCCTCCACTTT. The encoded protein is CAWSVGTGDSPLHF.

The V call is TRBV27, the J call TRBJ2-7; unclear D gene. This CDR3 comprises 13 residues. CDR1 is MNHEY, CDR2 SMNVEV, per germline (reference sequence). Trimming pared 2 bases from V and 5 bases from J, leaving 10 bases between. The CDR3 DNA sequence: TGTGCCAGCAGTTTAAACTCCCGCCACGAGCAGTACTTC. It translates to CASSLNSRHEQYF.

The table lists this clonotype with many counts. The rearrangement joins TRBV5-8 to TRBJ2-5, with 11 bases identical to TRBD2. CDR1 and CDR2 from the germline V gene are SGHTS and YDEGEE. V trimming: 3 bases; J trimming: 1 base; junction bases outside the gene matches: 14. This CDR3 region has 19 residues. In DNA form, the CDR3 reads TGTGCCAGCAGCTCTCCAGGGAGTCGGCTAGCGGGAGGCCAAGAGACCCAGTACTTC. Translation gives CASSSPGSRLAGGQETQYF.

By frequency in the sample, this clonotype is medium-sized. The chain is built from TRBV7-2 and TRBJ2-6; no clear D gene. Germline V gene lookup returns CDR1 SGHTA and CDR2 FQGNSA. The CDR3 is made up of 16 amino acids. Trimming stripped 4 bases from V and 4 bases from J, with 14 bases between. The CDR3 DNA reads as TGTGCCAGCAGCTACTGGGCGGTATTGGGGGCCAACGTCCTGACTTTC. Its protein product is CASSYWAVLGANVLTF.

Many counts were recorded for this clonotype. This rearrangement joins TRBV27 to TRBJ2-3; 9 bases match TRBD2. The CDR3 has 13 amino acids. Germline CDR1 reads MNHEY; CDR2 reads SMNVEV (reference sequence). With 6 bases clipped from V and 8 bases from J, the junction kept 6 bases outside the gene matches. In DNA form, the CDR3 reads TGTGCCAGCAGGGGACTAGCACAGGGTACGCAGTATTTT. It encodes CASRGLAQGTQYF.

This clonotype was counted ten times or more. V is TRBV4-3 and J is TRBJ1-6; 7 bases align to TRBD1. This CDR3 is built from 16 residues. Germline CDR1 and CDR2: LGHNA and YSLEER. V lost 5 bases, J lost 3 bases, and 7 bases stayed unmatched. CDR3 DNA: TGCGCCAGCAGCTTAGGGCGGGACAGCTATAATTCACCCCTCCACTTT. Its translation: CASSLGRDSYNSPLHF.